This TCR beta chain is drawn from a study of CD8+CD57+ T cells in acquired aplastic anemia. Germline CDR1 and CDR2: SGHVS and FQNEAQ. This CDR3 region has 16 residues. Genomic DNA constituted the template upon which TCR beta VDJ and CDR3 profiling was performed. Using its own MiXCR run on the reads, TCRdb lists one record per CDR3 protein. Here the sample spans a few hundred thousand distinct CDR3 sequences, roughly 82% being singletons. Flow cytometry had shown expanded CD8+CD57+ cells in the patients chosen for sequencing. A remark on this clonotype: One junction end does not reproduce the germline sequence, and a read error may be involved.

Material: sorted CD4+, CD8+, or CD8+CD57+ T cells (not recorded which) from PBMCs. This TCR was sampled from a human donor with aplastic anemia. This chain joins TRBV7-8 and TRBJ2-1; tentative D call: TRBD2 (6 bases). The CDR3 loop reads CASSLAGGRDRDDQFF. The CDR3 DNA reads TGTGCCAGCAGCTTAGCGGGAGGCCGCGATAGGGATGATCAGTTCTTC.